This TCR beta chain was captured by sequencing in a study of cytomegalovirus exposure and HLA in healthy donors. It was with 60 Vbeta and 13 Jbeta primers that the PCR ran. Clones were sequenced by immunoSEQ multiplex PCR, and TCRdb holds only the in-frame ones, with some missing. The sample includes 100,000 to 150,000 clones, roughly 9.6% of them seen just once. This clone came up a few times. Its antigen is not known. Broader study findings: Researchers catalogued under 200 TCR beta chains as cytomegalovirus-associated. A few V segments could not be told apart, such as TRBV6-2 and TRBV6-3, and were left out. Reported performance of the classifier showed diagnosis of cytomegalovirus status with high specificity and sensitivity. Usually a TCR sequence was rare, but some public TCRs were found in many donors.

In germline, CDR1 is SGHAT, CDR2 FQDESV (reference sequence). The CDR3 has 17 amino acids. V was pared by 4 bases and J by 0 bases, with 18 bases between. The chain joins TRBV11-1 to TRBJ2-5; D might be TRBD1 (5 bases). The clonotype originates from a middle-aged woman in good health and CMV-seropositive. The sequencing input was PBMCs. CDR3 in amino acids: CASSSNHRSRYQETQYF. CDR3 sequence (DNA): TGTGCCAGCAGCTCCAACCACAGGTCCCGATACCAAGAGACCCAGTACTTC. Full variable domain (rest looked up from reference TRBV11-1 and TRBJ2-5): EAEVAQSPRYKITEKSQAVAFWCDPISGHATLYWYRQILGQGPELLVQFQDESVVDDSQLPKDRFSAERLKGVDSTLKIQPAELGDSAMYLCASSSNHRSRYQETQYFGPGTRLLVL.